This T cell receptor (beta chain) was recovered during a study of shared clonotypes between healthy human individuals. In the authors' workflow: There were no quality scores in the junction-only immunoSEQ sequences, so filtering differed. Method: immunoSEQ multiplex PCR; TCRdb's copy keeps in-frame clones and lacks some. V, J and clone size derive from that table, while D and trimming were established from the DNA sequence. There are hundreds of thousands of clones in the sample; roughly four fifths occur only once, and about 12% lies in the top ten. CDR3 size: 17 residues. The germline V gene has CDR1 SEHNR and CDR2 FQNEAQ (reference sequence). V was shortened by 4 bases and J by 7 bases, with 23 bases between the two germline ends.

Sample: PBMCs. The receptor's source is a woman in her thirties or forties in good health. Some clones in this sample may be carry-over from other donors' samples. The gene calls are TRBV7-9 and TRBJ2-1; D is perhaps TRBD1 (6 bases). The CDR3 here is CASSSKPGHNIWNEQFF. DNA for the CDR3: TGTGCCAGCAGCTCGAAACCGGGACACAATATTTGGAATGAGCAGTTCTTC.